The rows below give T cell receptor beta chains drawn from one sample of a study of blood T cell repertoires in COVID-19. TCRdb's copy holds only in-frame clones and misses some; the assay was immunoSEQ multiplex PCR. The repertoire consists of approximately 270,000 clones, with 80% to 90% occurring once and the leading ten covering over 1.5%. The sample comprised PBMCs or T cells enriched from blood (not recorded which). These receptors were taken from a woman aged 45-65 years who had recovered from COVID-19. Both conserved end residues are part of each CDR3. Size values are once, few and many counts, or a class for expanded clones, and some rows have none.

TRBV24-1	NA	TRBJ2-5	CATSDPRLAGRETQYF
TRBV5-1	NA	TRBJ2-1	CASSWAGTGGLSKQFF
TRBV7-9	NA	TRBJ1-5	CASSSGQGRYQPQHF
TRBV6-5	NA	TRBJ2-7	CASLPGGGYEQYF
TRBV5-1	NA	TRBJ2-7	CASRSEQGSYEQYF
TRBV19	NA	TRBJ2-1	CASSRLAGGPEQFF
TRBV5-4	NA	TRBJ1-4	CASSLKGAQGEKLFF
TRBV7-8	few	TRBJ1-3	CASSRTGFSGNTIYF
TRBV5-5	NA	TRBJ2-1	CASSLELAGVGNEQFF
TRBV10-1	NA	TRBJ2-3	CASSESIPSGTTFADTQYF
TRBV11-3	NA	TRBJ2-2	CASSPGTGLTGELFF
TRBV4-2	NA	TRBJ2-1	CASSQDPPTPDPGEQFF
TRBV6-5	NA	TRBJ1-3	CASSYLRGSGNTIYF
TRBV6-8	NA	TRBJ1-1	CASSLLDRDIEAFF
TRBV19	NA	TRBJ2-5	CASSIGQGAETQYF
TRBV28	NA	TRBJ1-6	CASTGGRGMVRLHF
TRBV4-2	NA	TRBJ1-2	CASSQETREYDGYTF
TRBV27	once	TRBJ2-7	CASRAGVGEQYF
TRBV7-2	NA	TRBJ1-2	CASSLIVGYTF
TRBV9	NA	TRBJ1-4	CASSRRVGGGLSEKLFF
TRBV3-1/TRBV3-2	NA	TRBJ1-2	CASSQASRTQGYGYTF
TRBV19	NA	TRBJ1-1	CASSKGQGRNTEAFF
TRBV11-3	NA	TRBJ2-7	CASSLASGSVYEQYF
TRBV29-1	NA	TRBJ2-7	CSVAGGDRGLGYEQYF